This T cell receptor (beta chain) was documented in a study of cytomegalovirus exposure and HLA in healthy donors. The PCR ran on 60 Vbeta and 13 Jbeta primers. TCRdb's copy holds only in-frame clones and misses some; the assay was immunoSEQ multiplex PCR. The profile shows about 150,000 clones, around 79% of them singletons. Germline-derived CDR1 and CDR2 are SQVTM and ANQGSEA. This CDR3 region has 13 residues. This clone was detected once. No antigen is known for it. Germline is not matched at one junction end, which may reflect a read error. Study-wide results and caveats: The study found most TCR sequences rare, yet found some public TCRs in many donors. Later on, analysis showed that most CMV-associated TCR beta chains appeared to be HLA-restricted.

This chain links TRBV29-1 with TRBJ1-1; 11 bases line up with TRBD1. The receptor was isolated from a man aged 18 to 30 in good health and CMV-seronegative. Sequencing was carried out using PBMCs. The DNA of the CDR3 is TGCAGCGTCGAAGGACAGGGGGCGATTGGAGCTTTCTTT. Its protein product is CSVEGQGAIGAFF.